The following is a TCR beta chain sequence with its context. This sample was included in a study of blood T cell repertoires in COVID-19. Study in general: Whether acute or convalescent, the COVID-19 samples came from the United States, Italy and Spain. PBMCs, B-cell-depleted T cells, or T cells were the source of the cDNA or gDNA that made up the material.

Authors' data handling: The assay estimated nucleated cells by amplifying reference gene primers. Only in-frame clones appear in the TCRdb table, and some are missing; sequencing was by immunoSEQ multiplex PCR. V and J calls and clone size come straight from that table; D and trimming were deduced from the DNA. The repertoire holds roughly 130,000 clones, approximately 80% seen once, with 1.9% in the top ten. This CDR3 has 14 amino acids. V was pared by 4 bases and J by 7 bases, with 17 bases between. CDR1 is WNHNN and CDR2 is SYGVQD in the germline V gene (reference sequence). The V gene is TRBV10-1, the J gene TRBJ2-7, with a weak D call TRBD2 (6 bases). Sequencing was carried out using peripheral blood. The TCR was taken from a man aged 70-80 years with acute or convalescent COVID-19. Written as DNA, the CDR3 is TGCGCCAGCAGTGCTATGCGGGACGGATGGGAGCAGTACTTC. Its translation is CASSAMRDGWEQYF.